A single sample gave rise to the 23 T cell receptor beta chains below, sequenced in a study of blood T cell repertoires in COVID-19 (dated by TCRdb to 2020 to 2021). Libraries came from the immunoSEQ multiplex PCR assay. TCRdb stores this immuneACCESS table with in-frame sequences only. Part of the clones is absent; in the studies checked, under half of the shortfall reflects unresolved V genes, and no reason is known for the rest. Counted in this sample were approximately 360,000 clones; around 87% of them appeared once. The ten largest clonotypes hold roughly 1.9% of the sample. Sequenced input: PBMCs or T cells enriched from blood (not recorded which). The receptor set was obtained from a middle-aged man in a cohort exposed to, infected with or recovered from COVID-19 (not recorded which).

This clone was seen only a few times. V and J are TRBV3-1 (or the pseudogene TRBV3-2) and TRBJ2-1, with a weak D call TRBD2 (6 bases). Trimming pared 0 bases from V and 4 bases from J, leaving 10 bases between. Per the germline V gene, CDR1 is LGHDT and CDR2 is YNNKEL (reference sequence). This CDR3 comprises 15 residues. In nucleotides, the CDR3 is TGTGCCAGCAGCCAAGATAGACTAGATTACAATGAGCAGTTCTTC. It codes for CASSQDRLDYNEQFF.

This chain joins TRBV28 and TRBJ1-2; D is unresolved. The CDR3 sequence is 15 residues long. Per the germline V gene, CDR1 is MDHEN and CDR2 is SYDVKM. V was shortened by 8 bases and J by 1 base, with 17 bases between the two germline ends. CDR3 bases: TGTGCCAGCTTGTCGCTACGAAACCTTAACTATGGCTACACCTTC. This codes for CASLSLRNLNYGYTF.

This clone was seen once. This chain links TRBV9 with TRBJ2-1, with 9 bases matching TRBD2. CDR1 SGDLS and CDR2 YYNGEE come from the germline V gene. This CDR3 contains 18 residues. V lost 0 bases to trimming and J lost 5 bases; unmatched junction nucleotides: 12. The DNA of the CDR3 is TGTGCCAGCAGCGTAGGGGCCGATAGTAGCGGGAGAAACAATGAGCAGTTCTTC. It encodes CASSVGADSSGRNNEQFF.

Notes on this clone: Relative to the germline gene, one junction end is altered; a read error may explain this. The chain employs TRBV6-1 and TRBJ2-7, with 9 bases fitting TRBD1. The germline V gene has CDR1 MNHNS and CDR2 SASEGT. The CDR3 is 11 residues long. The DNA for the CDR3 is TGTGCCAGCAGTGAACTGAGGGACAGGGACTTC. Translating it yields CASSELRDRDF.

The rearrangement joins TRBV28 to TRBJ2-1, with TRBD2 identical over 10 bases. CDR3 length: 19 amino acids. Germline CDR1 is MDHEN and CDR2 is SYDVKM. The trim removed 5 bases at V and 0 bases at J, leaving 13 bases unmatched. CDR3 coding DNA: TGTGCCAGCAGTACAAGTGCGCTAGCGGGAGTGAGCTCCTACAATGAGCAGTTCTTC. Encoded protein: CASSTSALAGVSSYNEQFF. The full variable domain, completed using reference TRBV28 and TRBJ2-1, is DVKVTQSSRYLVKRTGEKVFLECVQDMDHENMFWYRQDPGLGLRLIYFSYDVKMKEKGDIPEGYSVSREKKERFSLILESASTNQTSMYLCASSTSALAGVSSYNEQFFGPGTRLTVL.

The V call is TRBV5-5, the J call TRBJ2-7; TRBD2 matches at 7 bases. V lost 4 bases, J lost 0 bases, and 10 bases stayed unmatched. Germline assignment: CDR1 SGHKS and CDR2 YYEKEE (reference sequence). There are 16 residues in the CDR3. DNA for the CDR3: TGTGCCAGCAGCCCTAGGGAGGGCAGGAGCTCCTACGAGCAGTACTTC. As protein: CASSPREGRSSYEQYF.

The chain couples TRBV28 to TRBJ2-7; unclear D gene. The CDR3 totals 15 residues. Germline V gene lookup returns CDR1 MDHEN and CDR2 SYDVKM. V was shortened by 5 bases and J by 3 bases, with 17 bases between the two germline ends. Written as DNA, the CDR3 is TGTGCCAGCAGTCCTACCGACAACACCTACTACGAGCAGTACTTC. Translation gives CASSPTDNTYYEQYF.

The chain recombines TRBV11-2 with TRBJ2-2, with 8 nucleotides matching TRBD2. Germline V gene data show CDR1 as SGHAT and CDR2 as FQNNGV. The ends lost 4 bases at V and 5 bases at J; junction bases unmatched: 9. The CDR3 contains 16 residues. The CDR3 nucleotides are TGTGCCAGCAGCTCCGGACTAGCTCGAGGGACCGGGGAGCTGTTTTTT. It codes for CASSSGLARGTGELFF.

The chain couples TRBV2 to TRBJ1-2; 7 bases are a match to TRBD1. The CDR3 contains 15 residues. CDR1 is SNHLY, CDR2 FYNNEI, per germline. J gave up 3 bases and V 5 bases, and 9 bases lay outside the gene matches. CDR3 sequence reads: CASSKLTGEDYGYTF. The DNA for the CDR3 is TGTGCCAGCAGTAAACTCACAGGGGAAGACTATGGCTACACCTTC.

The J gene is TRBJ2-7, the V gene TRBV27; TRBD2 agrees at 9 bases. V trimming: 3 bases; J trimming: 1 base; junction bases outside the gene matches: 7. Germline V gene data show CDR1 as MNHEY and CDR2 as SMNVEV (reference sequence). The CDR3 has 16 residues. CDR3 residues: CASSLGARGGSYEQYF. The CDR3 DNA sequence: TGTGCCAGCAGTTTGGGGGCGCGGGGGGGGTCCTACGAGCAGTACTTC.

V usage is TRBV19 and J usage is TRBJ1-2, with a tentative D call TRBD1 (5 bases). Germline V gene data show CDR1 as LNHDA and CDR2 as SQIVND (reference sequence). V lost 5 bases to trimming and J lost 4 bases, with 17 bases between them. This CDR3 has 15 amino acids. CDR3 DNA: TGTGCCAGTAGTGCCCGAAGACAGATCCTCTATGGCTACACCTTC. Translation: CASSARRQILYGYTF.

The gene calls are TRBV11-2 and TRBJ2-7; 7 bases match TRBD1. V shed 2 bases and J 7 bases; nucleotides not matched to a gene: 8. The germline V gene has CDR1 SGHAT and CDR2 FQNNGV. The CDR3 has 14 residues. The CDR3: CASSLSGTAREQYF. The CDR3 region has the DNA TGTGCCAGCAGCTTATCGGGGACAGCAAGGGAGCAGTACTTC. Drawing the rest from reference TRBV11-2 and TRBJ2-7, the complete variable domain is EAGVAQSPRYKIIEKRQSVAFWCNPISGHATLYWYQQILGQGPKLLIQFQNNGVVDDSQLPKDRFSAERLKGVDSTLKIQPAKLEDSAVYLCASSLSGTAREQYFGPGTRLTVT.

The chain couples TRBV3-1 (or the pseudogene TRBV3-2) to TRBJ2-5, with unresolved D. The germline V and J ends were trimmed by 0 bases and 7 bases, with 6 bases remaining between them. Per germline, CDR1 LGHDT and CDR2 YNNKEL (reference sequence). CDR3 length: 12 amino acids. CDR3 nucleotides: TGTGCCAGCAGCCAAGACGTCCCGACCCAGTACTTC. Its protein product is CASSQDVPTQYF.

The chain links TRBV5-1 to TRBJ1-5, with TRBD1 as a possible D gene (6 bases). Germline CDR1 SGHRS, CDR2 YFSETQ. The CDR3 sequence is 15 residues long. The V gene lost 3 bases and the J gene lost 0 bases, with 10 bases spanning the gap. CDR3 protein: CASSYAGASNQPQHF. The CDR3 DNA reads TGCGCCAGCAGCTATGCGGGGGCTAGCAATCAGCCCCAGCATTTT.

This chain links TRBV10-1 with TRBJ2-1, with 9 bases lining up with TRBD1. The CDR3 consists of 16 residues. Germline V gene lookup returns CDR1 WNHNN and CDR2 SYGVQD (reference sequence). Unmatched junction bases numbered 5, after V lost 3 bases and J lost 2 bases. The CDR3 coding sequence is TGCGCCAGCAGTGAATCCGGGACAGGGCCCTACAATGAGCAGTTCTTC. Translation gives CASSESGTGPYNEQFF.

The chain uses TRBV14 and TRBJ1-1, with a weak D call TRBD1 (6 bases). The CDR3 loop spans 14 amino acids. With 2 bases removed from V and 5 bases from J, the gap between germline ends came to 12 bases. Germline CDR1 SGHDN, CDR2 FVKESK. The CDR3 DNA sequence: TGTGCCAGCAGCCAACGGACAGTGGTGACTGAAGCTTTCTTT. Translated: CASSQRTVVTEAFF.

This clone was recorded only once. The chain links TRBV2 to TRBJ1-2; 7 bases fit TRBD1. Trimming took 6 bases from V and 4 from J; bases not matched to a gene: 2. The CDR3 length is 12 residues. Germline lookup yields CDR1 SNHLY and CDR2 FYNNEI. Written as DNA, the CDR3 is TGTGCCAGCAGGGGACAGTCCTATGGCTACACCTTC. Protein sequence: CASRGQSYGYTF.

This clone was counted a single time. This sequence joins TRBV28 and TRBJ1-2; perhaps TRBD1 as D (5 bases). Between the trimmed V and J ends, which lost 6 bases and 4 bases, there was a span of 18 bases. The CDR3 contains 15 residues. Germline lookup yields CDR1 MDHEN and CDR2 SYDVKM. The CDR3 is CASSVNQGRGYGYTF. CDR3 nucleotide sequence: TGTGCCAGCAGCGTAAATCAGGGCCGCGGCTATGGCTACACCTTC.

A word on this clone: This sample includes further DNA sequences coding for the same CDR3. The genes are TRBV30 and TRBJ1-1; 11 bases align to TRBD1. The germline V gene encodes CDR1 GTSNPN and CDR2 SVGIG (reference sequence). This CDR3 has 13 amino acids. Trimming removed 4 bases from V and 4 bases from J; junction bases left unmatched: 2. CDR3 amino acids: CAWNGQGATEAFF. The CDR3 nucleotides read TGTGCCTGGAACGGACAGGGGGCCACTGAAGCTTTCTTT.

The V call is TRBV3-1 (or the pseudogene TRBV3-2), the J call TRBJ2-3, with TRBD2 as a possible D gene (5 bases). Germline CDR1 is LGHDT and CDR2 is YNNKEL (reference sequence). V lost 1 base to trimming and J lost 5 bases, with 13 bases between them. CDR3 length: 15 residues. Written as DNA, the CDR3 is TGTGCCAGCAGCCAAGTGGCTAGCATGGTAGATACGCAGTATTTT. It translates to CASSQVASMVDTQYF.

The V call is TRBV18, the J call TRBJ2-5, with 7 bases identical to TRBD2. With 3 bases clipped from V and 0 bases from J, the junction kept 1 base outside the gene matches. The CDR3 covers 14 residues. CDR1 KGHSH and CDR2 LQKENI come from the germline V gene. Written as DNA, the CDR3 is TGTGCCAGCTCACCGGGACTATACCAAGAGACCCAGTACTTC. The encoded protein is CASSPGLYQETQYF. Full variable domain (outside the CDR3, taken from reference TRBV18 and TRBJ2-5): NAGVMQNPRHLVRRRGQEARLRCSPMKGHSHVYWYRQLPEEGLKFMVYLQKENIIDESGMPKERFSAEFPKEGPSILRIQQVVRGDSAAYFCASSPGLYQETQYFGPGTRLLVL.

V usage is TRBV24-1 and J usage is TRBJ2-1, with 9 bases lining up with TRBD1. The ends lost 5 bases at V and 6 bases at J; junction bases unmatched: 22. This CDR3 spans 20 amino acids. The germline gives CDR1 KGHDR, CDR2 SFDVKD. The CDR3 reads CATSGTGAKGRETGVNEQFF. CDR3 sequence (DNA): TGTGCCACCAGTGGGACAGGGGCGAAAGGACGGGAAACGGGGGTCAATGAGCAGTTCTTC.

Here the CDR3 DNA reads TGTGCCACCAGTGATTTGGGAGTGTGGAATGAGCAGTTCTTC. Translation: CATSDLGVWNEQFF. This sequence joins TRBV24-1 and TRBJ2-1; D is unresolved. CDR1 KGHDR and CDR2 SFDVKD come from the germline V gene. This CDR3 comprises 14 residues. Trimming stripped 0 bases from V and 7 bases from J, with 9 bases between.